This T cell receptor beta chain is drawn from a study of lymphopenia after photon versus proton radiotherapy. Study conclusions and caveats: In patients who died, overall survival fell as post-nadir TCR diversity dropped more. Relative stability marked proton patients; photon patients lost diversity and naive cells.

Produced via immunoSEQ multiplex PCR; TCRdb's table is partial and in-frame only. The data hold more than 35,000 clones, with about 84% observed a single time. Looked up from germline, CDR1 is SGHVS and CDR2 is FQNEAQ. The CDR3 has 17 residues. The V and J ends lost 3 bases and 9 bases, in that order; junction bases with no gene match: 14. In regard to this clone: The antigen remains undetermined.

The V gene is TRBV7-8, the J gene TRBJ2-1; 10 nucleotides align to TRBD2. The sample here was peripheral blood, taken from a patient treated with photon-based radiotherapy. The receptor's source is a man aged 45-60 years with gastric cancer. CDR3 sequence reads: CASSFFRISGRAAEQFF. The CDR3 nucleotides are TGTGCCAGCAGCTTTTTCAGAATCAGCGGGAGGGCCGCTGAGCAGTTCTTC.